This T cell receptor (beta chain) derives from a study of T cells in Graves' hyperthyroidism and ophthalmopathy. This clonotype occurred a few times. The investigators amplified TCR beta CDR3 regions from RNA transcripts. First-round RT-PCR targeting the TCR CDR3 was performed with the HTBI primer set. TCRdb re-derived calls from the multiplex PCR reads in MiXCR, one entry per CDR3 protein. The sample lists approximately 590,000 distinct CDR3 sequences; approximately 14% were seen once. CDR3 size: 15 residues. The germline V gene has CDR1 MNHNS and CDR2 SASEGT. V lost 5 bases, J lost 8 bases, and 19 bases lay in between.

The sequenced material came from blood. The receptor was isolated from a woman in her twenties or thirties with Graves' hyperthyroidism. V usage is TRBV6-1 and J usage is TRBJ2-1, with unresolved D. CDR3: CASSSPWGSPDEQFF. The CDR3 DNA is TGTGCCAGCAGTTCCCCCTGGGGTAGCCCCGATGAGCAGTTCTTC.